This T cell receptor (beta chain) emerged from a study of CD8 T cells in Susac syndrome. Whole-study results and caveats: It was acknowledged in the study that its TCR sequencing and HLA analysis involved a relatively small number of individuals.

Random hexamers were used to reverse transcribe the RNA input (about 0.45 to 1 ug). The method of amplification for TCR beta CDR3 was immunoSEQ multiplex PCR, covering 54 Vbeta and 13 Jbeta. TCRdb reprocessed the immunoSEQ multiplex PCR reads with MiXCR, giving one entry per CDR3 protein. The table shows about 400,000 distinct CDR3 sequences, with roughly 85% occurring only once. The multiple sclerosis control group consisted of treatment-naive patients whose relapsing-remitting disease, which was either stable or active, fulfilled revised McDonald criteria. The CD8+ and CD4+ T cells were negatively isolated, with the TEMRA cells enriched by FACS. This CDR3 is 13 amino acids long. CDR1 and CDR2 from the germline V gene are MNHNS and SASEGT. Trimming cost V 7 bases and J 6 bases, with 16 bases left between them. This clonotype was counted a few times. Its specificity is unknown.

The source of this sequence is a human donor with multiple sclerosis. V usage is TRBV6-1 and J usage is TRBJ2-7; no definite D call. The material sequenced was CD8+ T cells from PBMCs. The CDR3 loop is CASTGAYSGEQYF. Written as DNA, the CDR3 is TGTGCCAGCACCGGCGCCTACTCAGGCGAGCAGTACTTC.